This TCR beta chain comes out of a study of shared clonotypes between healthy human individuals. Germline V gene sequence: CDR1 SGHRS, CDR2 YFSETQ. The CDR3 length is 15 residues. V was pared by 0 bases and J by 7 bases, with 14 bases between. It was across several immunoSEQ plates that each subset's genomic DNA was evenly split. Sequenced by immunoSEQ multiplex PCR; TCRdb stores in-frame clones only, minus some. The sample has about 1.5 million clones, nearly 99% seen once. This clonotype was sampled from a man aged 30 to 45 in good health. The chain carries TRBV5-1 and TRBJ1-5, with no clear D. Source material: naive CD4+ T cells sorted from blood. Subset of the sample: CD45RA+ positively selected. CDR3 bases: TGCGCCAGCAGCTTGGACTCCCCGGTCAGCCAGCCCCAGCATTTT. Its protein is CASSLDSPVSQPQHF.